This passage covers 12 T cell receptor beta chains from one sample sequenced in a study of cytomegalovirus exposure and HLA in healthy donors. This PCR relied on a set of 60 Vbeta primers and 13 Jbeta primers. TCRdb's table, derived via immunoSEQ multiplex PCR, lists solely in-frame clones and lacks some. This table holds 75,000 to 80,000 clones, 78% found once. Sequencing was performed on PBMCs. The receptor set was obtained from a middle-aged man in good health and CMV-seronegative.

The J gene is TRBJ2-1, the V gene TRBV5-1, with D possibly matching TRBD2 (6 bases). V lost 0 bases, J lost 0 bases, and 7 bases lay in between. The germline V gene has CDR1 SGHRS and CDR2 YFSETQ. This CDR3 has 15 amino acids. The CDR3 DNA is TGCGCCAGCAGCTTGGAGCGGGTCTCCTACAATGAGCAGTTCTTC. Protein sequence: CASSLERVSYNEQFF.

The gene calls are TRBV25-1 and TRBJ2-6; D is unresolved. Trimming cost V 10 bases and J 0 bases, with 10 bases left between them. The CDR3 has 14 residues. From germline, CDR1 is MGHDK and CDR2 SYGVNS. In DNA, the CDR3 is TGTGCCACAACTGGCGGCTCTGGGGCCAACGTCCTGACTTTC. It translates to CATTGGSGANVLTF.

The CDR3 sequence: CASSPGTGQETQYF. CDR3 nucleotides: TGTGCCAGCTCACCAGGGACAGGGCAAGAGACCCAGTACTTC. The V gene is TRBV18, the J gene TRBJ2-5; TRBD1 matches at 9 bases. V gave up 2 bases and J gave up 2 bases; unmatched junction bases: 0. Germline values: CDR1 KGHSH, CDR2 LQKENI. This CDR3 has 14 residues.

The V call is TRBV6-5, the J call TRBJ2-1; 9 nucleotides match TRBD2. The CDR3 sequence is 16 residues long. CDR1 and CDR2 from the germline V gene are MNHEY and SVGAGI. The V gene end was trimmed by 1 base and the J gene end by 10 bases; junction bases not matched to a gene: 11. CDR3 DNA: TGTGCCAGCAGTTACTTGGCGGGAGGGCCGTCGGGGGAGCAGTTCTTC. This codes for CASSYLAGGPSGEQFF.

This clone was picked up one time. The V gene is TRBV19, the J gene TRBJ2-3, with 7 bases identical to TRBD2. V lost 0 bases, J lost 5 bases, and 5 bases stayed unmatched. This CDR3 is built from 15 residues. Germline CDR1 reads LNHDA; CDR2 reads SQIVND (reference sequence). Written as DNA, the CDR3 is TGTGCCAGTAGTATAGATTCTTGGGGGGGAGATACGCAGTATTTT. Translating it yields CASSIDSWGGDTQYF.

The chain carries TRBV5-4 and TRBJ1-2, with D possibly being TRBD1 (5 bases). Trimming left V 5 bases short and J 4 bases short, with 9 bases between. Looked up from germline, CDR1 is SGHNT and CDR2 is YYREEE (reference sequence). CDR3 length: 12 amino acids. The CDR3 region has the DNA TGTGCCAGCAGTCTTGACAGCTATGGCTACACCTTC. Encoded protein: CASSLDSYGYTF.

This sequence joins TRBV19 and TRBJ2-1; D perhaps matches TRBD1 (5 bases). CDR1 and CDR2 from the germline V gene are LNHDA and SQIVND (reference sequence). The CDR3 is 15 residues long. The germline V and J ends were trimmed by 5 bases and 2 bases, with 13 bases remaining between them. This CDR3 reads CASSVTGSTYNEQFF. As DNA, the CDR3 is TGTGCCAGTAGTGTTACAGGTTCGACCTACAATGAGCAGTTCTTC.

This clone was detected once. The chain has TRBV9 and TRBJ2-3; 8 bases align to TRBD2. The CDR3 consists of 21 residues. The germline gives CDR1 SGDLS, CDR2 YYNGEE. V lost 3 bases, J lost 0 bases, and 21 bases stayed unmatched. The CDR3 DNA reads as TGTGCCAGCAGCGGGGTGGCGGGAGGCCCTCGACTCCTGCCTAGCACAGATACGCAGTATTTT. Its protein product is CASSGVAGGPRLLPSTDTQYF.

V usage is TRBV4-1 and J usage is TRBJ2-7, with no clear D. Deletions cut 0 bases from V and 4 bases from J, with 4 bases between. There are 12 residues in the CDR3. Germline CDR1 reads MGHRA; CDR2 reads YSYEKL. The CDR3 spells CASSQDRYEQYF. The CDR3 DNA sequence: TGCGCCAGCAGCCAAGATCGGTACGAGCAGTACTTC.

The chain is built from TRBV10-2 and TRBJ2-7; 7 positions match TRBD1. This CDR3 has 14 amino acids. V shed 6 bases, J shed 5 bases, and the junction held 10 bases outside the gene matches. Germline CDR1 and CDR2: WSHSY and SAAADI. The CDR3 here is CASRPDRPFDEQYF. The CDR3 DNA sequence: TGCGCCAGCAGACCGGACAGGCCGTTCGACGAGCAGTACTTC.

This sequence joins TRBV7-4 and TRBJ1-5; D remains unclear. Germline CDR1 SGHVT, CDR2 SQSDAQ. The CDR3 has 17 residues. V gave up 1 base and J gave up 0 bases, with 13 bases separating them. CDR3 residues: CASSLVPGPYSNQPQHF. The CDR3 nucleotides are TGTGCCAGCAGCTTAGTCCCAGGCCCCTATAGCAATCAGCCCCAGCATTTT.

The rearrangement links TRBV4-2 to TRBJ1-1; 12 nucleotides align to TRBD1. CDR1 and CDR2 (germline): LGHNA, YNFKEQ. CDR3 length: 17 amino acids. Trimming cost V 3 bases and J 4 bases; bases outside gene matches: 9. CDR3 DNA: TGTGCCAGCAGCCACGGGACAGGGGGCTTGGAGGGCACTGAAGCTTTCTTT. Protein product: CASSHGTGGLEGTEAFF.